These 30 T cell receptor beta chains were all obtained from the same sample, sequenced in a study of blood T cell repertoires in COVID-19. Sequencing was performed with immunoSEQ multiplex PCR; in TCRdb, only in-frame clones are kept and a portion is missing. Counted here are some 350,000 clones, over 70% occurring once; the ten biggest clones make up about 5%. What was sequenced was PBMCs or T cells enriched from blood (not recorded which). The source is a man aged 25 to 45 who had recovered from COVID-19.

This rearrangement joins TRBV30 to TRBJ1-6, with a tentative D call TRBD1 (5 bases). Between the trimmed V and J ends, which lost 2 bases and 9 bases, there was a span of 17 bases. This CDR3 is built from 15 residues. CDR1 GTSNPN and CDR2 SVGIG come from the germline V gene (reference sequence). The CDR3 sequence: CAWSSIQGDVSPLHF. The CDR3 DNA reads as TGTGCCTGGAGTTCGATCCAGGGTGATGTTTCACCCCTCCACTTT.

CDR3: CASSSADREQYF. The CDR3 DNA is TGTGCCAGCAGCTCCGCCGACAGGGAGCAGTACTTC. J is TRBJ2-7 and V is TRBV13, with a possible D match to TRBD1 (6 bases). Germline V CDR1 and CDR2: PRHDT, FYEKMQ (reference sequence). Trimming shortened V by 4 bases and J by 7 bases, and 11 bases separated the two germline ends. The CDR3 spans 12 residues.

Here the CDR3 reads CASSQIAGSFYEQYF. Written as DNA, the CDR3 is TGTGCCAGCAGCCAAATAGCGGGGAGTTTCTACGAGCAGTACTTC. The V call is TRBV3-1 (or the pseudogene TRBV3-2), the J call TRBJ2-7; 8 bases align to TRBD2. The germline V gene encodes CDR1 LGHDT and CDR2 YNNKEL (reference sequence). Unmatched junction bases numbered 6, after V lost 2 bases and J lost 3 bases. The CDR3 is 15 amino acids.

The chain combines TRBV19 with TRBJ2-7; D possibly corresponds to TRBD2 (6 bases). Looked up from germline, CDR1 is LNHDA and CDR2 is SQIVND (reference sequence). The CDR3 extends over 15 amino acids. V was cut by 5 bases and J by 0 bases, with 14 bases left in between. CDR3 coding DNA: TGTGCCAGTAGTTTCGGGACTCCATACTCCTACGAGCAGTACTTC. Translating gives CASSFGTPYSYEQYF.

The chain has TRBV6-5 and TRBJ1-5; a weak D match, TRBD1 (5 bases). Trimming took off 8 bases at V and 3 bases at J, with 11 bases between the two ends. The CDR3 contains 13 residues. Germline CDR1 is MNHEY and CDR2 is SVGAGI. The CDR3 DNA is TGTGCCAGCGCAGGGAGGGACAATCAGCCCCAGCATTTT. It codes for CASAGRDNQPQHF.

The chain recombines TRBV5-6 with TRBJ1-6, with 9 nucleotides matching TRBD1. This CDR3 region has 16 residues. Germline V gives CDR1 SGHDT, CDR2 YYEEEE. The ends lost 3 bases at V and 2 bases at J; junction bases unmatched: 3. The CDR3 loop reads CASSWRTGAYNSPLHF. The DNA for the CDR3 is TGTGCCAGCAGCTGGAGGACAGGGGCCTATAATTCACCCCTCCACTTT.

As to this clone: Other DNA sequences of this sample code for an identical CDR3. The rearrangement links TRBV11-3 to TRBJ2-5; the D is unclear. CDR1 SGHNT and CDR2 YENEEA come from the germline V gene. Trimming stripped 1 base from V and 2 bases from J, with 5 bases between. The CDR3 spans 13 residues. The CDR3 protein is CASSLGQQETQYF. The CDR3 DNA sequence: TGTGCCAGCAGCTTAGGCCAGCAAGAGACCCAGTACTTC.

The CDR3 here is CASSEGAENQPQHF. The CDR3 DNA sequence: TGTGCCAGCAGCGAGGGGGCAGAGAATCAGCCCCAGCATTTT. The chain employs TRBV3-1 (or the pseudogene TRBV3-2) and TRBJ1-5; TRBD1 matches 7 bases. Germline-derived CDR1 and CDR2 are LGHDT and YNNKEL (reference sequence). V shed 5 bases, J shed 4 bases, and the junction held 5 bases outside the gene matches. This CDR3 is 14 amino acids long.

The V gene is TRBV7-2, the J gene TRBJ2-5; D might be TRBD1 (5 bases). Trimming shortened V by 3 bases and J by 4 bases, and 9 bases separated the two germline ends. The CDR3 loop spans 13 amino acids. Per germline, CDR1 SGHTA and CDR2 FQGNSA. CDR3 residues: CASSLGPGETQYF. In nucleotides, the CDR3 is TGTGCCAGCAGCTTGGGGCCTGGAGAGACCCAGTACTTC. The entire variable domain, with the rest obtained from reference TRBV7-2 and TRBJ2-5, is as follows: GAGVSQSPSNKVTEKGKDVELRCDPISGHTALYWYRQSLGQGLEFLIYFQGNSAPDKSGLPSDRFSAERTGGSVSTLTIQRTQQEDSAVYLCASSLGPGETQYFGPGTRLLVL.

V gene TRBV5-8 combines with J gene TRBJ1-5; TRBD1 agrees at 9 bases. Losses at the gene ends were 3 bases for V and 1 base for J; bases not matched to a gene: 2. This CDR3 is 15 amino acids long. Germline V CDR1 and CDR2: SGHTS, YDEGEE. CDR3 residues: CASSYGTGSNQPQHF. For the CDR3, the DNA is TGTGCCAGCAGCTACGGGACAGGGAGCAATCAGCCCCAGCATTTT. The whole variable domain, remainder taken from reference TRBV5-8 and TRBJ1-5, is EAGVTQSPTHLIKTRGQQATLRCSPISGHTSVYWYQQALGLGLQFLLWYDEGEERNRGNFPPRFSGRQFPNYSSELNVNALELEDSALYLCASSYGTGSNQPQHFGDGTRLSIL.

The chain couples TRBV6-4 to TRBJ2-3, with TRBD2 matching over 7 bases. CDR1 MRHNA and CDR2 SNTAGT come from the germline V gene. The CDR3 extends over 14 amino acids. J gave up 5 bases and V 6 bases, and 8 bases lay outside the gene matches. CDR3 DNA: TGTGCCAGCAGGAGTCTCCCGGGGGGAGATACGCAGTATTTT. This encodes CASRSLPGGDTQYF.

The rearrangement uses TRBV7-2 and TRBJ1-6, with D perhaps matching TRBD1 (5 bases). Trimming removed 1 base at V and 1 base at J, with 11 bases between. This CDR3 spans 17 amino acids. CDR1 is SGHTA and CDR2 is FQGNSA in the germline V gene. The CDR3 DNA is TGTGCCAGCAGCTTAGACGCTGGGGGGTCCTATAATTCACCCCTCCACTTT. Translating it yields CASSLDAGGSYNSPLHF.

The chain employs TRBV24-1 and TRBJ2-7; D not certain. The V gene's germline CDR1 is KGHDR and CDR2 SFDVKD. CDR3 length: 14 residues. The V and J ends lost 3 bases and 1 base respectively, with 9 bases between them. The CDR3 loop is CATSDRVKSYEQYF. The CDR3 bases are TGTGCCACCAGTGATCGGGTCAAATCCTACGAGCAGTACTTC.

This clone was detected only once. The chain employs TRBV19 and TRBJ1-1, with 7 bases that match TRBD1. This CDR3 has 13 amino acids. Trimming at V came to 5 bases and at J to 4 bases, leaving 4 bases not matched to a gene. Per the germline V gene, CDR1 is LNHDA and CDR2 is SQIVND (reference sequence). The CDR3 loop reads CASSQGVGTEAFF. The CDR3 DNA reads TGTGCCAGTAGTCAGGGGGTGGGCACTGAAGCTTTCTTT.

The chain has TRBV4-1 and TRBJ2-7; 10 bases match TRBD1. Germline trimming cut 3 bases from V and 0 bases from J; bases unmatched to any gene: 5. Germline V gene sequence: CDR1 MGHRA, CDR2 YSYEKL. The CDR3 spans 16 residues. The CDR3 DNA follows: TGCGCCAGCAGCCACCGACAGGGGGCCATCTCCTACGAGCAGTACTTC. Translation: CASSHRQGAISYEQYF.

This clone was seen once. This chain connects TRBV7-2 to TRBJ2-7; 7 bases align to TRBD2. V lost 4 bases and J lost 3; bases outside the gene matches: 3. The CDR3 is 13 amino acids. Germline values: CDR1 SGHTA, CDR2 FQGNSA. CDR3 sequence reads: CASSSWGGYEQYF. In DNA, the CDR3 is TGTGCCAGCAGCTCGTGGGGGGGCTACGAGCAGTACTTC.

The chain carries TRBV30 and TRBJ2-7; 7 bases are a match to TRBD1. V was clipped by 3 bases and J by 7 bases; unmatched bases: 9. CDR1 GTSNPN and CDR2 SVGIG come from the germline V gene (reference sequence). CDR3 length: 13 amino acids. This CDR3 is CAWSSGTVPEQYF. CDR3 sequence (DNA): TGTGCCTGGAGCTCCGGGACAGTCCCTGAGCAGTACTTC.

This chain joins TRBV6-2 or TRBV6-3 and TRBJ2-7; TRBD2 matches 13 bases. There are 17 residues in the CDR3. Trimming at V came to 2 bases and at J to 0 bases, leaving 4 bases not matched to a gene. Germline values: CDR1 MNHEY, CDR2 SVGEGT. This chain's CDR3 is CASSYPRLAGGSYEQYF. CDR3 sequence (DNA): TGTGCCAGCAGTTACCCTAGACTAGCGGGGGGCTCCTACGAGCAGTACTTC.

This clone was detected only once. The chain combines TRBV3-1 (or the pseudogene TRBV3-2) with TRBJ1-2; D unclear. Germline V lookup: CDR1 LGHDT, CDR2 YNNKEL (reference sequence). V lost 0 bases and J lost 4, with 6 bases in between. This CDR3 region has 13 residues. The CDR3 reads CASSQDFSYGYTF. For the CDR3, the DNA is TGTGCCAGCAGCCAAGATTTCAGCTATGGCTACACCTTC.

V gene TRBV10-3 combines with J gene TRBJ1-5; perhaps TRBD1 as D (6 bases). V lost 10 bases, J lost 5 bases, and 15 bases lay in between. The V gene's germline CDR1 is ENHRY and CDR2 SYGVKD. CDR3 length: 13 residues. The CDR3 DNA sequence: TGTGCCACCTCTAGACAGGAGGATCAGCCCCAGCATTTT. Residues: CATSRQEDQPQHF.

The gene calls are TRBV5-4 and TRBJ1-1; maybe TRBD1 (6 bases). In germline, CDR1 is SGHNT, CDR2 YYREEE (reference sequence). With 4 bases removed from V and 0 bases from J, the gap between germline ends came to 13 bases. This CDR3 has 15 residues. The chain's CDR3 is CASSTGHLLNTEAFF. DNA of the CDR3: TGTGCCAGCAGCACGGGACATCTTTTGAACACTGAAGCTTTCTTT.

The chain is built from TRBV28 and TRBJ2-2, with TRBD2 as a possible D gene (7 bases). The CDR3 contains 14 residues. Germline lookup yields CDR1 MDHEN and CDR2 SYDVKM. Trimming took 3 bases from V and 7 from J, leaving 12 bases between them. The CDR3 sequence: CASSFGGRNGELFF. CDR3 sequence (DNA): TGTGCCAGCAGTTTCGGGGGGCGGAACGGGGAGCTGTTTTTT.

The chain carries TRBV6-5 and TRBJ1-2; D is possibly TRBD1 (6 bases). With 1 base removed from V and 4 bases from J, the gap between germline ends came to 16 bases. This CDR3 spans 16 amino acids. CDR1 and CDR2 (germline): MNHEY, SVGAGI. Written as DNA, the CDR3 is TGTGCCAGCAGTTACTTTGTGCAACAGGGCGTCTATGGCTACACCTTC. This encodes CASSYFVQQGVYGYTF.

With regard to this clone: The junction and the germline gene differ at one end; a read error may be behind it. The same CDR3 is also encoded by other DNA sequences in this sample. Written as DNA, the CDR3 is TGTGCCAGCTCTCCACCCCTAGCGGGGGGATACAATGAGCAGTTCTTC. This codes for CASSPPLAGGYNEQFF. The chain is built from TRBV18 and TRBJ2-1, with 11 bases that match TRBD2. Germline V gene sequence: CDR1 KGHSH, CDR2 LQKENI. The CDR3 sequence is 16 residues long. Full variable domain (missing parts from reference TRBV18 and TRBJ2-1): NAGVMQNPRHLVRRRGQEARLRCSPMKGHSHVYWYRQLPEEGLKFMVYLQKENIIDESGMPKERFSAEFPKEGPSILRIQQVVRGDSAAYFCASSPPLAGGYNEQFFGPGTRLTVL.

The DNA of the CDR3 is TGTGCCAGCAGCCGACAGGGGGCGATTCAGCCCCAGCATTTT. Protein: CASSRQGAIQPQHF. The rearrangement uses TRBV7-9 and TRBJ1-5, with TRBD1 matching over 10 bases. Per germline, CDR1 SEHNR and CDR2 FQNEAQ (reference sequence). V gave up 5 bases and J gave up 6 bases; unmatched junction bases: 4. The CDR3 is 14 amino acids.

CDR3 nucleotide sequence: TGCGCCAGCAGCCAAGACATTACAGGGGTCAGGGCCTACGAGCAGTACTTC. Protein sequence: CASSQDITGVRAYEQYF. The chain recombines TRBV4-1 with TRBJ2-7, with 7 bases matching TRBD1. Germline values: CDR1 MGHRA, CDR2 YSYEKL. This CDR3 has 17 residues. J lost 2 bases, V lost 0 bases, and 10 bases had no gene match.

The chain combines TRBV5-3 with TRBJ1-6, with D possibly matching TRBD1 (5 bases). TRBV5-3 is identified as an open reading frame with a role that is uncertain. Between the trimmed V and J ends, which lost 0 bases and 8 bases, there was a span of 12 bases. The CDR3 extends over 15 amino acids. This CDR3 is CARSLGRGRDSPLHF. Here the CDR3 DNA reads TGTGCCAGAAGCTTGGGAAGGGGCAGGGATTCACCCCTCCACTTT.

This chain uses TRBV15 with TRBJ2-2; 8 bases agree with TRBD2. CDR3 length equals 15 residues. CDR1 and CDR2 (germline): LNHNV, YYDKDF (reference sequence). The ends lost 5 bases at V and 6 bases at J; junction bases unmatched: 8. The CDR3 region is CATSFGGRGAGELFF. CDR3 nucleotides: TGTGCCACCAGCTTCGGGGGGCGGGGGGCCGGGGAGCTGTTTTTT.

The rearrangement links TRBV2 to TRBJ2-3; no clear D. The V end lost 2 bases, the J end lost 4 bases, and 10 bases lay between the germline ends. CDR1 and CDR2 from the germline V gene are SNHLY and FYNNEI. This CDR3 comprises 14 residues. Written as DNA, the CDR3 is TGTGCCAGCAGTGAAAGTTGGGCGTCAGATACGCAGTATTTT. It codes for CASSESWASDTQYF. Looking up the rest from reference TRBV2 and TRBJ2-3 gives the full variable domain: EPEVTQTPSHQVTQMGQEVILRCVPISNHLYFYWYRQILGQKVEFLVSFYNNEISEKSEIFDDQFSVERPDGSNFTLKIRSTKLEDSAMYFCASSESWASDTQYFGPGTRLTVL.

The sample holds one count of this clone. The genes are TRBV30 and TRBJ1-6; TRBD1 is a possible D gene (6 bases). The V and J ends lost 2 bases and 10 bases respectively, with 15 bases between them. The CDR3 is made up of 14 amino acids. The germline V gene encodes CDR1 GTSNPN and CDR2 SVGIG (reference sequence). The CDR3 spells CAWSPGRGGSPLHF. CDR3 DNA sequence: TGTGCCTGGAGTCCAGGCAGGGGAGGGTCACCCCTCCACTTT.